The present entry profiles one T cell receptor (beta chain) with its context. In this sample, this clonotype turned up a few times. Its specific antigen is unknown. No qualities accompany the bases; no much larger clone lies one base away. From the cysteine up to the phenylalanine, the CDR3 has a length of 17 residues. The sequence is cut down to CDR3 DNA, 51 bases in frame from base 1. The germline V gene (reference sequence) supplies CDR1 MNHNY and CDR2 SVGAGI. The junction shows trimming of 2 bases on V and 2 bases on J, plus 15 bases between the germline ends. Amplification of TCR beta CDR3 regions was carried out from RNA transcripts. For the first round of RT-PCR on the TCR CDR3, the HTBI primer set was used together with the Qiagen OneStep RT-PCR kit. Libraries were constructed in a second round of multiplex PCR, after which size selection and purification were carried out. The libraries were sequenced on an Illumina HiSeq2000 using paired-end 100 bp reads. The authors' analysis ran thus. Raw data were processed with SOAPnuke, discarding reads with adapters, uncalled bases, mean Phred below 15, or no exact constant-primer or identifier match. High-quality paired reads were merged with COPE v1.2.5, and unique nucleotide sequences were defined as clonotypes. Clonotypes were aligned to IMGT TRBV, TRBD and TRBJ reference segments using MiTCR v1.1. Only V-J combinations with frequency above 0.0001, covering approximately 99% of repertoires, were analysed. The TCS score was defined as the ratio of F50 (clonal expansion) to E x V (chaos), calculated using BLOSUM62-based TCRdist between CDR3 peptides within each V-J. Welch's t-statistics and random forest reduced roughly 540 V-J features to about 13, which were used in a naive Bayes classifier (R e1071). The similarity between thyroid and blood repertoires was quantified using the Morisita-Horn index. TCRdb ran its own pipeline on the public reads, namely fastp trimming at Q25 and MiXCR clone calling, and kept in-frame beta chains. Each CDR3 protein appears once, grouped with its most common genes and DNA. The V and J calls were determined by TCRdb, not by the authors. The sample yields 490,000 or so distinct CDR3 sequences; 40% to 50% were counted once. The top ten clonotypes cover 35% to 50% of the sample.

The data are from a study of T cells in Graves' hyperthyroidism and ophthalmopathy (dated by TCRdb to about 2019). Concerning the study at large: A discovery cohort of about a hundred patients, approximately 44 with Graves' ophthalmopathy and approximately 55 with stable Graves' hyperthyroidism, was used to find distinguishing TCR V-J signatures. In addition, the study compared T-cell repertoires in thyroid tissue and in blood from six Graves' hyperthyroidism patients. Prospective prediction of ophthalmopathy was tested in an independent validation cohort of 18 to 20 hyperthyroidism patients and 17 patients who later progressed to ophthalmopathy. The paper describes TCR Vbeta CDR3 sequencing of 135 peripheral blood samples, made up of about 41 ophthalmopathy patients, approximately 76 hyperthyroidism patients and some 17 progressor patients. The roughly 100 discovery patients were divided at random into training and test sets in a 7:3 ratio. Once sampling was done, hyperthyroidism patients were given methimazole at a starting dose of 30 mg daily, whereas ophthalmopathy patients were given high-dose intravenous methylprednisolone. Overall study results and their limits: A 13 V-J signature model separated ophthalmopathy from stable hyperthyroidism, with approximately 87% sensitivity and just under 84% specificity in cross-validation and 80%/75% in testing. No statistical method was used to set the sample size in advance, and investigators knew the group allocation. In validation, the model predicted progression to ophthalmopathy with roughly 66% sensitivity and 72.22% specificity, a median of around 6.6 months before onset. Most expanded thyroid clonotypes (frequency above 0.001) were also detected in blood, suggesting blood repertoires may reflect thyroid immune responses.

Exclusion was applied to patients with uncontrolled infections, other autoimmune diseases, pregnancy or lactation. Clinical symptoms, serum thyroxine and TRAb, thyroid ultrasound, and orbital computed tomography formed the basis for the diagnoses. Total RNA was extracted with Trizol reagent, and quality was checked on an Agilent 2100 Bioanalyzer. Sequencing was performed on peripheral blood or thyroid tissue (not recorded which). The chain couples TRBV6-6 to TRBJ2-2; the D gene is perhaps TRBD1, on 6 matching bases. This TCR was recovered from an adult woman with Graves' disease, either hyperthyroidism or ophthalmopathy (not recorded which). The CDR3 here reads CASSYNRVGRNTGELFF. The DNA sequence reads TGTGCCAGCAGTTACAACAGGGTAGGGCGAAACACCGGGGAGCTGTTTTTT.